Listed below are T cell receptor beta chains from one sample, sequenced in a study of cytomegalovirus exposure and HLA in healthy donors. Sequencing used immunoSEQ multiplex PCR; TCRdb keeps in-frame clones, though not all of them. Of 85,000 to 90,000 clones in the sample, 65% to 80% were seen once. The sequenced sample consisted of PBMCs. Source of these receptors: a man aged 30 to 39 in good health and CMV-seropositive. Both conserved end residues are part of each CDR3. Each record gives: V gene, CDR3 length, D gene, clone size, CDR3 protein. A D gene is named only where the DNA matches it firmly. Clone size is given for some rows only: seen once, a few or many times, or a class if the clone is expanded.

TRBV2,16,NA,medium-sized,CASSTGNRENTGELFF
TRBV13,16,NA,NA,CASSHTIGTHKEGYTF
TRBV19,16,TRBD2,NA,CASSIVTSGGPETQYF
TRBV2,15,TRBD1,NA,CASKERGRQRETQYF
TRBV9,14,NA,NA,CASRMAGTTGELFF
TRBV18,15,NA,NA,CASSPGGGLDNEQFF
TRBV7-2,14,NA,few,CASSFYSSGTEAFF
TRBV7-2,14,TRBD1,NA,CASSYGTGTYEQYF
TRBV4-3,17,TRBD1,few,CASSQDLGQGADTEAFF
TRBV4-3,14,TRBD2,NA,CASSQAGGPYEQYF
TRBV6-5,16,NA,NA,CASSYSVGTGANVLTF
TRBV28,16,TRBD2,NA,CASSFLGTRGTGELFF
TRBV9,15,NA,few,CASSVAGPGNTEAFF